The T cell receptor beta chain under discussion was sequenced for a study of graft-versus-host responses after intestinal transplantation. In the study overall: Every transplant recipient was induced with anti-thymocyte globulin, then maintained on tacrolimus and steroids for approximately three years.

Between the trimmed V and J ends, which lost 4 bases and 3 bases, there was a span of 9 bases. From germline, CDR1 is SGDLS and CDR2 YYNGEE. The length of the CDR3 is 13 residues. With respect to this clone: Its antigen is undetermined.

Study observations and caveats: Recipient marrow held GvH clones, some first seen in ileum or blood.

TCRdb keeps only in-frame clones here, not all; method: immunoSEQ multiplex PCR. Of 65,000 to 100,000 clones listed, 85% to 95% are singletons. The chain carries TRBV9 and TRBJ2-3; D unresolved. This material consisted of unstimulated CD8+ T cells sorted from spleen or lymph node cells, taken before transplant. The origin of this receptor is a human donor who was the organ donor for an intestinal transplant. The CDR3 sequence: CASSPPLTDTQYF. In nucleotides, the CDR3 is TGTGCCAGCAGCCCCCCCCTTACAGATACGCAGTATTTT.